The following is a T cell receptor (beta chain) sequence with its context. This entry belongs to a study of CD8 T cells in Susac syndrome. The CDR3 consists of 12 residues. The V and J ends lost 6 bases and 10 bases, in that order; junction bases with no gene match: 6. Random hexamers were used to reverse transcribe roughly 0.5 to 1 ug of RNA. TCRdb reprocessed the immunoSEQ multiplex PCR reads via MiXCR and lists one record per CDR3 protein. The table records over 15,000 distinct CDR3 sequences, roughly 95% of them present only once. This receptor was identified in a human donor in good health. The sample comprised CD8+ T cells from PBMCs. The chain is built from TRBV12-3 or TRBV12-4 and TRBJ2-1; TRBD1 matches 7 bases. The CDR3 reads CASSDTGEEQFF. DNA for the CDR3: TGTGCCAGCAGCGACACAGGGGAGGAGCAGTTCTTC.